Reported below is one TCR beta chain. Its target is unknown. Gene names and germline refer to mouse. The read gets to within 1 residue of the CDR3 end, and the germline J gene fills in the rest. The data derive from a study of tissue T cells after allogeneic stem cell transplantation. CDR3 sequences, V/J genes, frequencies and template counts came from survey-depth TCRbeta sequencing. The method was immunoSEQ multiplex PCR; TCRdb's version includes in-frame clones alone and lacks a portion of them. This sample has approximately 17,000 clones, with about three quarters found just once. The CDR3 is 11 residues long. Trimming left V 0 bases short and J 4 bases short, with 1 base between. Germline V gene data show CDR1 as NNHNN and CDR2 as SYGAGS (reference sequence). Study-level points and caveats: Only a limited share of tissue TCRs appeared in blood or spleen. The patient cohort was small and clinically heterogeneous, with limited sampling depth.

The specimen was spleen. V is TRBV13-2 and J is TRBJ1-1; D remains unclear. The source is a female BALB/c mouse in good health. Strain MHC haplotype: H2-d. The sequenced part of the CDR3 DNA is TGTGCCAGCGGTGATGCCACAGAAGTCTTC. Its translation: CASGDATEVF. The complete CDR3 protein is CASGDATEVFF.